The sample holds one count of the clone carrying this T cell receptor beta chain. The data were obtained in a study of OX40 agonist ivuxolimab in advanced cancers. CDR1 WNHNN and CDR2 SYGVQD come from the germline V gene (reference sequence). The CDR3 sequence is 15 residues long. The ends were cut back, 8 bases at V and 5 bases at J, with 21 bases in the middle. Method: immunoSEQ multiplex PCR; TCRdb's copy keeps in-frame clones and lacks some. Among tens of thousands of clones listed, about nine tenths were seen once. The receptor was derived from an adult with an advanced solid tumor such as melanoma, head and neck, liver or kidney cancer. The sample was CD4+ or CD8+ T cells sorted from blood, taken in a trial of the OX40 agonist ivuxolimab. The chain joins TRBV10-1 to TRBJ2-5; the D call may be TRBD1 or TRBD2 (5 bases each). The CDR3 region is CASSEGASWGETQYF. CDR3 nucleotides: TGCGCCAGCTCTGAAGGGGCTAGCTGGGGTGAGACCCAGTACTTC.